This T cell receptor beta chain was captured by sequencing in a study of identical twins. Trimming took 6 bases from V and 4 from J, leaving 21 bases between them. This CDR3 has 16 residues. From germline, CDR1 is MNHEY and CDR2 SMNVEV (reference sequence). As concerns this clonotype: Its antigen is not known.

One entry per CDR3 protein results from TCRdb running MiXCR on the 5' RACE reads. The sample has around 280,000 distinct CDR3 sequences; around 8.8% are singletons. Overall study results and limits: The study reached conclusions through statistical analysis that was cross-sectional, not following the same donors. A partial confounding effect on zero-insertion analyses could come from invariant MAIT and iNKT cells.

Each donor was a healthy Caucasian. In addition, the sample was reused for a study of yellow fever vaccine responses in identical twins.

The sequence was collected from a woman younger than 35 in good health. The sample consisted of memory (CD45RO+) T cells sorted from blood. The chain carries TRBV27 and TRBJ2-5, with a weak D call TRBD2 (6 bases). The CDR3 region is CASSPLSGGPRETQYF. In DNA, the CDR3 is TGTGCCAGCAGCCCCCTCTCCGGGGGACCACGAGAGACCCAGTACTTC.